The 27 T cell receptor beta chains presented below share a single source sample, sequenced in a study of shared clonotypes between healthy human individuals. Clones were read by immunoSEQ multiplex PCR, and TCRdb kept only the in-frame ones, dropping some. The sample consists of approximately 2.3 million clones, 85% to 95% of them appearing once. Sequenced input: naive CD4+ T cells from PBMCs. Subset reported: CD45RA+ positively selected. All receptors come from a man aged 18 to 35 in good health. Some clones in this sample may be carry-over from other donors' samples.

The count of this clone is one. As DNA, the CDR3 is TGTGCCAGCAGCCTCGCGATTAGCGGGGCCGGGGAGCTGTTTTTT. Its protein is CASSLAISGAGELFF. J is TRBJ2-2 and V is TRBV4-2, with 8 nucleotides matching TRBD2. In germline, CDR1 is LGHNA, CDR2 YNFKEQ. CDR3 length: 15 residues. The ends lost 4 bases at V and 6 bases at J; junction bases unmatched: 7.

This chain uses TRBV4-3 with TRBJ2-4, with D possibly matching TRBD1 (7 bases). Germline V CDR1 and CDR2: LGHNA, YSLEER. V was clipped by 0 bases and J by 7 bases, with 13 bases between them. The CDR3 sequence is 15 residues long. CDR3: CASSQDGQGGNIQYF. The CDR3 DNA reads TGCGCCAGCAGCCAAGATGGGCAGGGGGGTAACATTCAGTACTTC.

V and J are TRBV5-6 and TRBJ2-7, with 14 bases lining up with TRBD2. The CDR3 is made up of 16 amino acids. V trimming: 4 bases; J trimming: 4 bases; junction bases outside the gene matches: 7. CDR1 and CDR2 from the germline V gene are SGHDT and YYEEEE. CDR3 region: CASSPTGTSGSYEQYF. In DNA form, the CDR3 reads TGTGCCAGCAGCCCCACCGGGACTAGCGGGAGTTACGAGCAGTACTTC.

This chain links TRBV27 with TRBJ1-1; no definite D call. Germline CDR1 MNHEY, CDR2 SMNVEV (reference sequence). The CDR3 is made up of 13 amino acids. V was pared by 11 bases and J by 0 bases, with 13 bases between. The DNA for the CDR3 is TGTGCCTCGAAGGTCACGGTGAACACTGAAGCTTTCTTT. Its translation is CASKVTVNTEAFF.

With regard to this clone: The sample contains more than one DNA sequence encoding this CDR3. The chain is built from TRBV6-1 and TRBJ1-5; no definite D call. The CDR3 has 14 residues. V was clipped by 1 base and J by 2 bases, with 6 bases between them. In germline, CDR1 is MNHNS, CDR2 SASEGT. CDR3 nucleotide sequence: TGTGCCAGCAGTGAAGGAGGAGGCAATCAGCCCCAGCATTTT. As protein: CASSEGGGNQPQHF.

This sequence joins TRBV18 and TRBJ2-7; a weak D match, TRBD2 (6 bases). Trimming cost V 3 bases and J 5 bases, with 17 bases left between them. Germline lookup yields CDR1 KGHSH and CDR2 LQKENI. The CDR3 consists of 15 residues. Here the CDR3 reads CASSPVYSGVNEQYF. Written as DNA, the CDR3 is TGTGCCAGCTCACCGGTTTATTCGGGGGTCAACGAGCAGTACTTC.

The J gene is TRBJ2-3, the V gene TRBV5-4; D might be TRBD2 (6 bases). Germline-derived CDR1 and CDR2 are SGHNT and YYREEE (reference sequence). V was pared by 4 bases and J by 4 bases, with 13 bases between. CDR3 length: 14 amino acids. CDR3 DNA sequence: TGTGCCAGCAGCAGCAAGGAGGGCTCAGATACGCAGTATTTT. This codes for CASSSKEGSDTQYF. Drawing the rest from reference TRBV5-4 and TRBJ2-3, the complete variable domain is ETGVTQSPTHLIKTRGQQVTLRCSSQSGHNTVSWYQQALGQGPQFIFQYYREEENGRGNFPPRFSGLQFPNYSSELNVNALELDDSALYLCASSSKEGSDTQYFGPGTRLTVL.

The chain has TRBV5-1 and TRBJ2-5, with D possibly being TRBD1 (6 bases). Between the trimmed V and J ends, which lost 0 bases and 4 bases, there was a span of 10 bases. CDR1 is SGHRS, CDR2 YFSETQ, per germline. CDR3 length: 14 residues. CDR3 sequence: CASSLENRAETQYF. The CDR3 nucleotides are TGCGCCAGCAGCTTGGAGAACAGGGCAGAGACCCAGTACTTC.

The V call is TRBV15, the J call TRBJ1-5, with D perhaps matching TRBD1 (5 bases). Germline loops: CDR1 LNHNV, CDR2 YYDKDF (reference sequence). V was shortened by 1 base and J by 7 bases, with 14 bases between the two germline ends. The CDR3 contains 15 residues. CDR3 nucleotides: TGTGCCACCAGCAGAGGAATGGGGGTGGGACAGCCCCAGCATTTT. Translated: CATSRGMGVGQPQHF.

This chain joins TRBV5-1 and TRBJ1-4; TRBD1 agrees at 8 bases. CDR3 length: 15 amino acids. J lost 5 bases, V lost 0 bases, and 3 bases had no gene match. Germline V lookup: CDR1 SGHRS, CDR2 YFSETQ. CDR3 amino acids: CASSLDGTGNEKLFF. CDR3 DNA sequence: TGCGCCAGCAGCTTGGATGGGACAGGAAATGAAAAACTGTTTTTT.

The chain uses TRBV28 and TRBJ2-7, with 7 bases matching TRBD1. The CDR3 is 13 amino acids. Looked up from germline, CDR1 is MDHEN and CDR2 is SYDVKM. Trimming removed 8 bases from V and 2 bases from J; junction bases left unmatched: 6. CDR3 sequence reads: CASSGQPTYEQYF. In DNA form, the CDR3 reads TGTGCCAGCTCGGGACAGCCTACCTACGAGCAGTACTTC.

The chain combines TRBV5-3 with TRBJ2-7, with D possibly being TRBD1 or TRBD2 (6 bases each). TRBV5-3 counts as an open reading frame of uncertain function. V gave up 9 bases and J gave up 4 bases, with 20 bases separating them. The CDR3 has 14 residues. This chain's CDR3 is CATKSGAPQYEQYF. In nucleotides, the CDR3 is TGTGCCACTAAATCGGGGGCCCCTCAATACGAGCAGTACTTC.

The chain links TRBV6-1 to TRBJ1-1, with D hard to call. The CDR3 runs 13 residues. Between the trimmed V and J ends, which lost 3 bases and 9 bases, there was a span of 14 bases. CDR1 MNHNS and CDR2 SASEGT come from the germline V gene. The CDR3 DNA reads TGTGCCAGCAGTGATATCGTGAAACATCAAGCTTTCTTT. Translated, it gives CASSDIVKHQAFF.

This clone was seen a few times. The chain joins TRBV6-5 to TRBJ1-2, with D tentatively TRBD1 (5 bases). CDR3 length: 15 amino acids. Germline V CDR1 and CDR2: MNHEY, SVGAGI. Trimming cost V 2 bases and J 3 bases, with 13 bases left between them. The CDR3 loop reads CASSYTSGNHYGYTF. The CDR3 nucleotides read TGTGCCAGCAGTTACACCTCAGGGAACCACTATGGCTACACCTTC.

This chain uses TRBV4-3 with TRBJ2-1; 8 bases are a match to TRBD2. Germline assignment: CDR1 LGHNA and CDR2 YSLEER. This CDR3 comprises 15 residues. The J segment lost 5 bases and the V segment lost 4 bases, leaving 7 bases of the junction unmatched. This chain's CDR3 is CASSRFSGENNEQFF. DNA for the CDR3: TGCGCCAGCAGCCGGTTTAGCGGGGAGAACAATGAGCAGTTCTTC.

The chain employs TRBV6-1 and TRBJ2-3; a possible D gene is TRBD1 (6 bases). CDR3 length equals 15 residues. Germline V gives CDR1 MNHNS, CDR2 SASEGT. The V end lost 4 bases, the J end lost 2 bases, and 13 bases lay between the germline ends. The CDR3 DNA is TGTGCCAGCAGTGTGAGGGACAACCCCACAGATACGCAGTATTTT. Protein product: CASSVRDNPTDTQYF.

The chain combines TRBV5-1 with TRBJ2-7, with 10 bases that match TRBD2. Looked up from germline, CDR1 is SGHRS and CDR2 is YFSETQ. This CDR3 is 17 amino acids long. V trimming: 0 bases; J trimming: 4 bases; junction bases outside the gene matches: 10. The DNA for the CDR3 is TGCGCCAGCAGCTTGGTCCCTTCCGCAGCGGGAGGGTACGAGCAGTACTTC. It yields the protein CASSLVPSAAGGYEQYF.

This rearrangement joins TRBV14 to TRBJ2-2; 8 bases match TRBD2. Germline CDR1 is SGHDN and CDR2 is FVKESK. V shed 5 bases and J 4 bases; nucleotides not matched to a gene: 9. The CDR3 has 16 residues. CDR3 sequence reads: CASSYRGGRPTGELFF. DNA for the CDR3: TGTGCCAGCAGCTACCGGGGGGGGCGGCCCACCGGGGAGCTGTTTTTT.

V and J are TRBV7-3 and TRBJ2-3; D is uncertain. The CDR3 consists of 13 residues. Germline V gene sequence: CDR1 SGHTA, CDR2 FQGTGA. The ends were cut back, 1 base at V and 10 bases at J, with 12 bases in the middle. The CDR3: CASSLKNDISQYF. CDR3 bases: TGTGCCAGCAGCTTAAAAAACGACATCTCGCAGTATTTT. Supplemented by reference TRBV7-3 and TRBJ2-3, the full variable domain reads GAGVSQTPSNKVTEKGKYVELRCDPISGHTALYWYRQSLGQGPEFLIYFQGTGAADDSGLPNDRFFAVRPEGSVSTLKIQRTERGDSAVYLCASSLKNDISQYFGPGTRLTVL.

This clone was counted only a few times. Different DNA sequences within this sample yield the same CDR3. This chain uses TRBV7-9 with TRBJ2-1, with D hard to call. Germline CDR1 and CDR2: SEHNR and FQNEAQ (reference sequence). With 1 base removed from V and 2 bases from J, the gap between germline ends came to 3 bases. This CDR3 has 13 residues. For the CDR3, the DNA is TGTGCCAGCAGCTTAGGGACCTACAATGAGCAGTTCTTC. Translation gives CASSLGTYNEQFF.

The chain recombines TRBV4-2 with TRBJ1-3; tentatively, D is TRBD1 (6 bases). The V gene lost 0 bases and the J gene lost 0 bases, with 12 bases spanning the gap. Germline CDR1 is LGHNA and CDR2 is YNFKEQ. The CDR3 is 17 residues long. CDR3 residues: CASSQDDRPFSGNTIYF. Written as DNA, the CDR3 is TGTGCCAGCAGCCAAGATGACAGGCCTTTCTCTGGAAACACCATATATTTT.

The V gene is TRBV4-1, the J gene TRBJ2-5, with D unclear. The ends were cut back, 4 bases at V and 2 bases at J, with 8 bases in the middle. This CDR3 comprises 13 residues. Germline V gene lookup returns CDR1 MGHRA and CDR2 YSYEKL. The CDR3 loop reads CASSPGSQETQYF. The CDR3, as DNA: TGCGCCAGCAGCCCGGGTTCTCAAGAGACCCAGTACTTC.

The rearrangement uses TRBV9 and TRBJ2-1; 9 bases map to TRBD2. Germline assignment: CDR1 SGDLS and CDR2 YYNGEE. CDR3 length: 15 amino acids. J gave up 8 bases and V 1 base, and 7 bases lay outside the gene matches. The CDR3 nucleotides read TGTGCCAGCAGCGTATCGACTAGCGGTGCCGATGAGCAGTTCTTC. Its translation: CASSVSTSGADEQFF.

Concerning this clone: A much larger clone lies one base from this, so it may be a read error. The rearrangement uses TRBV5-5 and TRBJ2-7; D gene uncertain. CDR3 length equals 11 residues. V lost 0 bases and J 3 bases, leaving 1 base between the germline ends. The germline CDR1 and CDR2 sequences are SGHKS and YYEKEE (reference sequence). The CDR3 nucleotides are TGTGCCAGCAGCTTGGTCTACGAGCAGTACTTC. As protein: CASSLVYEQYF.

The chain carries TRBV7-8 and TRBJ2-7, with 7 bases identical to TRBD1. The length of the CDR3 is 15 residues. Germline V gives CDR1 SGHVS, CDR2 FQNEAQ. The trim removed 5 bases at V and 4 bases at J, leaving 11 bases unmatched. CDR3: CASSQLGGRGYEQYF. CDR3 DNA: TGTGCCAGCAGCCAACTAGGGGGCCGCGGGTACGAGCAGTACTTC.

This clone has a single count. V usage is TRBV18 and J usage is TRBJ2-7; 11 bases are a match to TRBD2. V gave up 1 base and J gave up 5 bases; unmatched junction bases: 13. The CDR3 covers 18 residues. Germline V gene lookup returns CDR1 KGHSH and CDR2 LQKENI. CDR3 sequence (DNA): TGTGCCAGCTCACCACTTGGCGTAGCGGGAGGGTCAATACACGAGCAGTACTTC. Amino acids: CASSPLGVAGGSIHEQYF.

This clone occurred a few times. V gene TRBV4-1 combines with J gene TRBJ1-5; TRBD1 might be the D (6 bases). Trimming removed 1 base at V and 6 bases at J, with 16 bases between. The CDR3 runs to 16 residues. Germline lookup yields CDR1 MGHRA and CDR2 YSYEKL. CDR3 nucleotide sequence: TGCGCCAGCAGCCAAGTCACGGGGGCGCAGGGTCAGCCCCAGCATTTT. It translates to CASSQVTGAQGQPQHF.